This TCR beta chain appears in the sequencing data of a study of blood T cell repertoires in COVID-19. Background on the study: Samples representing acute and convalescent COVID-19 were sourced from the United States, Italy and Spain. Sample material is recorded as cDNA or gDNA derived from T cells, B-cell-depleted T cells, or PBMCs.

In the authors' workflow: Reference gene primers were amplified, and this amplification served to estimate nucleated cell counts. This table comes from immunoSEQ multiplex PCR, and its TCRdb copy is limited to in-frame clones, with some not included. The D gene and trimming were derived from the DNA, and the V and J assignments and clone size from that table. Of roughly 200,000 clones in the sample, roughly four fifths were seen once. The CDR3 totals 15 residues. With 0 bases removed from V and 4 bases from J, the gap between germline ends came to 13 bases. Germline V gene data show CDR1 as LGHDT and CDR2 as YNNKEL (reference sequence).

Material: peripheral blood. The receptor was isolated from a human donor in a cohort sampled during active COVID-19. The V call is TRBV3-1 (or the pseudogene TRBV3-2), the J call TRBJ2-7, with D perhaps matching TRBD1 (5 bases). DNA of the CDR3: TGTGCCAGCAGCCAAGAGGCAGGGAAAAGATACGAGCAGTACTTC. Protein: CASSQEAGKRYEQYF.